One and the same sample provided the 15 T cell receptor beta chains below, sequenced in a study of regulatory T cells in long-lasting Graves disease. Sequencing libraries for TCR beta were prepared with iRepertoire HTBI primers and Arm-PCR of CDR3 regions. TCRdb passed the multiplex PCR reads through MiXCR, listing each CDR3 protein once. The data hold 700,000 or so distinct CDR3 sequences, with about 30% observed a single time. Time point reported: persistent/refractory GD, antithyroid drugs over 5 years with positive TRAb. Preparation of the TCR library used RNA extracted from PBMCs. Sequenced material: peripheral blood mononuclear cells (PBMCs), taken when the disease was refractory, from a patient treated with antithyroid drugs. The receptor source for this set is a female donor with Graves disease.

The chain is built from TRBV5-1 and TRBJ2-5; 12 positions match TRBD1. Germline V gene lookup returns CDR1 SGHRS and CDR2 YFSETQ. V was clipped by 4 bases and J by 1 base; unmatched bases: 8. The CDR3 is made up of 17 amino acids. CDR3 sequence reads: CASSPGQGAAAQETQYF. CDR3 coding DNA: TGCGCCAGCAGCCCGGGACAGGGGGCAGCAGCCCAAGAGACCCAGTACTTC.

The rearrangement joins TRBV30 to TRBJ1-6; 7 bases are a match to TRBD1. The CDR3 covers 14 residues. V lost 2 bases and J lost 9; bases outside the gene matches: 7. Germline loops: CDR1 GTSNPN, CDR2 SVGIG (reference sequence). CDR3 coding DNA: TGTGCCTGGAGTAGACAGGGTGGTCGTTCACCCCTCCACTTT. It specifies CAWSRQGGRSPLHF.

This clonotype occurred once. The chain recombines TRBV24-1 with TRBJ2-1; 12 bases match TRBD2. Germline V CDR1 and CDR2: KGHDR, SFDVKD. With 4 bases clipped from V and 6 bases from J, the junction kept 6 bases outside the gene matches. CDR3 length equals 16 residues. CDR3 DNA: TGTGCCACCAGTGACCCGACTAGCGGGGGAGTCAATGAGCAGTTCTTC. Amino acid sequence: CATSDPTSGGVNEQFF.

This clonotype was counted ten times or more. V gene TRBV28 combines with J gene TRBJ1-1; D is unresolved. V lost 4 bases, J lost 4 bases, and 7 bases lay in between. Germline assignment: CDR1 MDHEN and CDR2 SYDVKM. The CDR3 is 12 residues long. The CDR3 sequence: CASSSGLTEAFF. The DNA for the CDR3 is TGTGCCAGCAGTTCGGGCCTCACTGAAGCTTTCTTT.

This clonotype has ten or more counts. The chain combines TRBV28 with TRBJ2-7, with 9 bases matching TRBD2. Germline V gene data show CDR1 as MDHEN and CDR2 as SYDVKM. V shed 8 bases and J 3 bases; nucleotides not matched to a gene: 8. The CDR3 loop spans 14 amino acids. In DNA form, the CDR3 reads TGTGCCAGCCGTAGCGGGAGTAGTCTCTACGAGCAGTACTTC. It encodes CASRSGSSLYEQYF. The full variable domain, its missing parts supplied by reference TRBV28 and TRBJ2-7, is DVKVTQSSRYLVKRTGEKVFLECVQDMDHENMFWYRQDPGLGLRLIYFSYDVKMKEKGDIPEGYSVSREKKERFSLILESASTNQTSMYLCASRSGSSLYEQYFGPGTRLTVT.

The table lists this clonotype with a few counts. The CDR3 region has the DNA TGTGCCAGCAGCTTAGTATGGGGATCCGAAGCTTTCTTT. Translating gives CASSLVWGSEAFF. The J gene is TRBJ1-1, the V gene TRBV11-2; D unresolved. Germline CDR1 is SGHAT and CDR2 is FQNNGV. Trimming removed 1 base from V and 8 bases from J, with 11 bases in between. CDR3 size: 13 residues.

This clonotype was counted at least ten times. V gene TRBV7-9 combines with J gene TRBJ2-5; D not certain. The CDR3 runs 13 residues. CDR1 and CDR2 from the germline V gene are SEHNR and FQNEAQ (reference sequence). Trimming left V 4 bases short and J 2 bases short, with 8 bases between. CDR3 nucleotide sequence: TGTGCCAGCAGCTCCGGGCCTCAAGAGACCCAGTACTTC. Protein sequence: CASSSGPQETQYF.

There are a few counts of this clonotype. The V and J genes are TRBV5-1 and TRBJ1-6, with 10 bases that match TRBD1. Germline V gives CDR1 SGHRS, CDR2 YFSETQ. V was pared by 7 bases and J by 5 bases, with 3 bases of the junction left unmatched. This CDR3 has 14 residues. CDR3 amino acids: CASGQGVNNSPLHF. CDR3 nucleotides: TGCGCCAGCGGACAGGGGGTGAATAATTCACCCCTCCACTTT.

The CDR3 loop is CSAWTGRANYGYTF. The CDR3 nucleotides are TGCAGCGCTTGGACAGGGCGAGCTAACTATGGCTACACCTTC. The genes are TRBV29-1 and TRBJ1-2; 8 bases match TRBD1. The CDR3 contains 14 residues. CDR1 SQVTM and CDR2 ANQGSEA come from the germline V gene. Trimming removed 7 bases from V and 0 bases from J; junction bases left unmatched: 7.

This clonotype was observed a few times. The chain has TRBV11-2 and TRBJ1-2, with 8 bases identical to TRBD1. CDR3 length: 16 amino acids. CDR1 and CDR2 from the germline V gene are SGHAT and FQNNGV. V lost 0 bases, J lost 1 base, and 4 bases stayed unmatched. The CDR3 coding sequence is TGTGCCAGCAGCTTAGATCAGGGACAGGTTAACTATGGCTACACCTTC. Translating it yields CASSLDQGQVNYGYTF.

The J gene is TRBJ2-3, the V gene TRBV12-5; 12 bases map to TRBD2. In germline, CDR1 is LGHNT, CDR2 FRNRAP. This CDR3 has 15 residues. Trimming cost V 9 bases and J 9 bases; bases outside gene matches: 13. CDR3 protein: CASSKASGRETTQYF. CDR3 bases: TGTGCTAGCTCGAAGGCTAGCGGGAGGGAAACGACGCAGTATTTT.

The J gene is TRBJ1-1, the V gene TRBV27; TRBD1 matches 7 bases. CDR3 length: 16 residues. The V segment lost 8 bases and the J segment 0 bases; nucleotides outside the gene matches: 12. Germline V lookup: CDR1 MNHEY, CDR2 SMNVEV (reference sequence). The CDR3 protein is CASCNSQGRLNTEAFF. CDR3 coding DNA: TGTGCCAGCTGTAATTCACAGGGGAGGCTGAACACTGAAGCTTTCTTT.

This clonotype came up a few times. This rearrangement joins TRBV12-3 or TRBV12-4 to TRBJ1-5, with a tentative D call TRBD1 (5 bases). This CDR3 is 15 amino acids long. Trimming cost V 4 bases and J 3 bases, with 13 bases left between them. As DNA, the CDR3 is TGTGCCAGCAGTTACGGGTCAGGGCCCAATCAGCCCCAGCATTTT. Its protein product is CASSYGSGPNQPQHF.

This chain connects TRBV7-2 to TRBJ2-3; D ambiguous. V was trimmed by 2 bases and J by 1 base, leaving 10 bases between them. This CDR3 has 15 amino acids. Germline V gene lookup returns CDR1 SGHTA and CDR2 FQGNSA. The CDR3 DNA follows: TGTGCCAGCAGCTTAAAGGGTGCTCGCACAGATACGCAGTATTTT. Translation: CASSLKGARTDTQYF. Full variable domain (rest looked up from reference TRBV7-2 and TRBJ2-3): GAGVSQSPSNKVTEKGKDVELRCDPISGHTALYWYRQSLGQGLEFLIYFQGNSAPDKSGLPSDRFSAERTGGSVSTLTIQRTQQEDSAVYLCASSLKGARTDTQYFGPGTRLTVL.

The CDR3 spells CATSRDLWGRGYTF. CDR3 nucleotides: TGTGCCACCAGCAGAGATTTGTGGGGGAGGGGCTACACCTTC. The chain combines TRBV15 with TRBJ1-2; a possible D gene is TRBD1 (5 bases). Trimming removed 0 bases from V and 8 bases from J, with 13 bases in between. Germline V gene lookup returns CDR1 LNHNV and CDR2 YYDKDF (reference sequence). The length of the CDR3 is 14 residues.